Listed here is a single T cell receptor (beta chain). Its antigen is undetermined. This sample is drawn from a study of post-analysis software for immune sequencing data. Turning to the study itself: Recorded disease courses covered relapsing-remitting, secondary progressive and progressive-relapsing multiple sclerosis. Some patients had no subtype annotation. Study results and caveats: Versus controls, multiple sclerosis patients showed significantly lower diversity (normalized Chao1). Among five TRBV segments more frequent in patients than controls were TRBV5-6, TRBV5-1 and TRBV20-1.

cDNA libraries for TCR beta contained unique molecular identifiers. A population of 1 to 10 million T cells gave rise to around 480,000 cDNA molecules. From the PCR reads, TCRdb called clonotypes with MiXCR, one entry per CDR3 protein. The top ten clones hold 4.6% of a sample with some 890,000 distinct CDR3 sequences, approximately 50% of them seen once. Germline-derived CDR1 and CDR2 are DFQATT and SNEGSKA (reference sequence). Trimming cost V 3 bases and J 1 base, with 8 bases left between them. The CDR3 contains 13 residues. The specimen was blood. The origin of this receptor is a girl aged 10 to 17 with multiple sclerosis. The chain recombines TRBV20-1 with TRBJ2-3, with D unclear. The CDR3 nucleotides are TGCAGTGCTAGGGAGTACGGCACAGATACGCAGTATTTT. Protein sequence: CSAREYGTDTQYF.